Sequencing of this TCR beta chain was carried out in a study of monozygotic twins with inflammatory bowel disease. Findings of the study overall: Lower TCRbeta diversity (inverse Simpson) was seen in IBD patients than in healthy co-twins.

One entry per CDR3 protein, without DNA, is what TCRdb gives after re-calling the 5' RACE reads. The sample holds approximately 380,000 distinct CDR3 sequences. Turning to this clonotype: Its target is unknown.

The sequence derives from a human donor with ulcerative colitis or Crohn's disease, or a healthy co-twin of an affected twin (not recorded which). The sequencing sample was made of blood.

CDR3 sequence: CASSIRDSQETQYF. This rearrangement joins TRBV19 to TRBJ2-5; the D call of TRBD1 rests on TCRdb alone, since no DNA is present to check it. CDR3 length: 14 residues. Per the germline V gene, CDR1 is LNHDA and CDR2 is SQIVND (reference sequence).